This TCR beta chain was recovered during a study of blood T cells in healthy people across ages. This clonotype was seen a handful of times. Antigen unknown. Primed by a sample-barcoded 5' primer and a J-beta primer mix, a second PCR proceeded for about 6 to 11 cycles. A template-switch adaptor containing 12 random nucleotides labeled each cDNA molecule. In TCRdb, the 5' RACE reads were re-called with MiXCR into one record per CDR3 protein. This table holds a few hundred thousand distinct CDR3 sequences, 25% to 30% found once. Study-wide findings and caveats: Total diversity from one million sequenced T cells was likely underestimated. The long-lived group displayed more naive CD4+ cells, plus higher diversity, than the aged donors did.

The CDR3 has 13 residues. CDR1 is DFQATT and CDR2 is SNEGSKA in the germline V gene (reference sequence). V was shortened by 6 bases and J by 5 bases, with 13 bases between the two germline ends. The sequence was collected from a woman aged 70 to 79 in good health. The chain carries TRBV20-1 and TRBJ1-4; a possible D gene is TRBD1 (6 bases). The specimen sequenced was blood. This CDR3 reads CSALGGINEKLFF. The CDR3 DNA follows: TGCAGTGCGCTAGGGGGGATAAATGAAAAACTGTTTTTT.